This entry is about one TCR beta chain. This record belongs to a study of OX40 agonist ivuxolimab in advanced cancers. Sequencing was performed with immunoSEQ multiplex PCR; in TCRdb, only in-frame clones are kept and a portion is missing. The sample holds roughly 75,000 clones, 80% to 90% seen once. The sequence came from an adult with an advanced solid tumor such as melanoma, head and neck, liver or kidney cancer. The sample was CD4+ or CD8+ T cells sorted from blood, taken in a trial of the OX40 agonist ivuxolimab.

As DNA, the CDR3 is TGCAGTGCTACGACAGTGGATACGCAGTATTTT. This codes for CSATTVDTQYF. This chain joins TRBV20-1 and TRBJ2-3; the D gene is possibly TRBD1 (5 bases). The CDR3 extends over 11 amino acids. V was shortened by 4 bases and J by 6 bases, with 8 bases between the two germline ends. The germline CDR1 and CDR2 sequences are DFQATT and SNEGSKA (reference sequence).